This TCR beta chain was sequenced for a study of shared clonotypes between healthy human individuals. Findings and caveats of the study: Clonotype sharing among donors likely depends on sequencing depth. Sampling was confined to blood; repertoires within tissues likely differ.

Comments on this clone: The antigen remains undetermined.

The protocol was immunoSEQ multiplex PCR, while the TCRdb copy is restricted to in-frame clones and leaves out a portion. The table lists approximately 740,000 clones, over 65% of them singletons. The sequencing input was memory CD4+ T cells sorted from blood. Sample subset: CD45RA-negative fraction. This receptor was identified in a young woman in good health.

In DNA, the CDR3 is TGTGCCAGCAGCTCCCATCTTCAGATCGTGAAGACCCAGTACTTC. Protein: CASSSHLQIVKTQYF. The V call is TRBV7-9, the J call TRBJ2-5; unclear D gene. The CDR3 contains 15 residues. V was cut by 4 bases and J by 6 bases, with 18 bases left in between. Germline V CDR1 and CDR2: SEHNR, FQNEAQ (reference sequence).